This T cell receptor beta chain originates from a study of vaccination and CD4 T cells after COVID-19. Study-wide results and caveats: Researchers report that a median about 89% of reactive clones in convalescent patients surfaced only post-vaccination. No early post-infection timepoints were studied, and convalescent patients studied were relatively few. Rising from about 20 to 38, the median of SARS-CoV-2-reactive clonotypes did not change significantly.

With 2 bases removed from V and 3 bases from J, the gap between germline ends came to 14 bases. The CDR3 has 16 residues. Germline lookup yields CDR1 MDHEN and CDR2 SYDVKM. Cultured CD4+ T cell DNA was sequenced using the Oncomine TCR Beta short-read assay. After culture, CD4+ T cells served as the source for genomic DNA extraction. TCRdb fed the PCR reads into MiXCR, producing one record per CDR3 protein. The repertoire holds under 8,500 distinct CDR3 sequences, with approximately 45% as singletons. This clonotype was picked up one time. The antigen is unknown. Treatment indicated: 10-day PBMC culture with coronavirus spike peptide pools or control peptides (ViraFEST assay). The unexposed donor's CD4+ T cells were collected before the COVID-19 pandemic (2011-2018).

The sample comprised CD4+ T cells from blood, cultured in vitro. This TCR was sampled from a human donor in good health. This chain links TRBV28 with TRBJ1-5; perhaps TRBD1 as D (5 bases). The CDR3 loop reads CASSLRGYGNNQPQHF. CDR3 nucleotide sequence: TGTGCCAGCAGTTTAAGGGGCTACGGTAACAATCAGCCCCAGCATTTT.